Below, 30 T cell receptor beta chains from the same sample are listed, as sequenced in a study of CD8 T cells in ankylosing spondylitis. One entry per CDR3 protein results from TCRdb running MiXCR on the 5' RACE reads. The sample consists of 350,000 to 400,000 distinct CDR3 sequences, approximately 22% of them appearing once. Sequencing was performed on blood, either unsorted or a sorted T cell fraction (not recorded which). These receptors were obtained from a male donor with ankylosing spondylitis or in good health (not recorded which).

This chain links TRBV10-3 with TRBJ2-7; 8 bases agree with TRBD1. The germline CDR1 and CDR2 sequences are ENHRY and SYGVKD. CDR3 length: 14 residues. V dropped 5 bases and J dropped 2; count of bases not matched to a gene: 5. This CDR3 is CAISPGGLPYEQYF. The CDR3 bases are TGTGCCATCAGTCCAGGGGGCCTACCCTACGAGCAGTACTTC.

This clonotype has ten or more counts. The V call is TRBV5-1, the J call TRBJ2-1; D not certain. CDR3 length: 18 residues. Germline CDR1 SGHRS, CDR2 YFSETQ. Trimming pared 2 bases from V and 4 bases from J, leaving 22 bases between. The chain's CDR3 is CASSFTISAASDYNEQFF. For the CDR3, the DNA is TGCGCCAGCAGCTTTACTATCTCCGCGGCTTCAGATTACAATGAGCAGTTCTTC.

The V gene is TRBV19, the J gene TRBJ2-6, with D tentatively TRBD1 or TRBD2 (5 bases each). The CDR3 spans 17 residues. V was shortened by 6 bases and J by 4 bases, with 19 bases between the two germline ends. From germline, CDR1 is LNHDA and CDR2 SQIVND (reference sequence). CDR3 DNA: TGTGCCAGTAGCAGCAGAGGAGGACATACAGGGGCCAACGTCCTGACTTTC. This sequence encodes CASSSRGGHTGANVLTF.

This clonotype has a handful of counts. The chain carries TRBV29-1 and TRBJ2-3, with a tentative D call TRBD1 (5 bases). Trimming shortened V by 3 bases and J by 3 bases, and 13 bases separated the two germline ends. The germline V gene has CDR1 SQVTM and CDR2 ANQGSEA. The CDR3 spans 14 residues. This CDR3 is CSVEGLVLTDTQYF. DNA for the CDR3: TGCAGCGTTGAGGGGCTAGTATTAACAGATACGCAGTATTTT.

V gene TRBV6-2 or TRBV6-3 combines with J gene TRBJ2-7; D is unresolved. This CDR3 has 13 amino acids. The V end was cut by 2 bases, the J end by 6 bases, with 11 bases between. Germline CDR1 reads MNHEY; CDR2 reads SVGEGT. CDR3 amino acids: CASSYVSEGEQYF. CDR3 DNA: TGTGCCAGCAGTTACGTAAGCGAAGGCGAGCAGTACTTC.

The V gene is TRBV30, the J gene TRBJ2-3; D is uncertain. The germline V and J ends were trimmed by 3 bases and 5 bases, with 18 bases remaining between them. The CDR3 is made up of 15 amino acids. Germline assignment: CDR1 GTSNPN and CDR2 SVGIG (reference sequence). Here the CDR3 DNA reads TGTGCCTGGAGCAACCCCATGTTTAAACTAGATACGCAGTATTTT. Its protein product is CAWSNPMFKLDTQYF.

The chain recombines TRBV7-6 with TRBJ2-7, with 7 bases aligning to TRBD2. This CDR3 has 18 residues. Germline loops: CDR1 SGHVS, CDR2 FNYEAQ. J was trimmed by 0 bases and V by 5 bases; bases with no gene match: 16. The CDR3 DNA reads TGTGCCAGCAGCCCGTCGTTTTCCGAGCGGGGTTACTCCTACGAGCAGTACTTC. Translating gives CASSPSFSERGYSYEQYF.

The chain is built from TRBV7-8 and TRBJ2-2; weak D call: TRBD1 (5 bases). The V gene lost 7 bases and the J gene lost 8 bases, with 14 bases spanning the gap. Germline V lookup: CDR1 SGHVS, CDR2 FQNEAQ. The CDR3 spans 13 residues. CDR3 sequence reads: CASTKTEQGELFF. CDR3 DNA sequence: TGTGCCAGCACTAAGACAGAGCAGGGGGAGCTGTTTTTT.

A few counts support this clonotype. The V and J genes are TRBV7-6 and TRBJ2-1; 12 bases agree with TRBD2. This CDR3 has 15 amino acids. The germline CDR1 and CDR2 sequences are SGHVS and FNYEAQ. V lost 5 bases to trimming and J lost 4 bases; unmatched junction nucleotides: 3. The CDR3 coding sequence is TGTGCCAGCAGCCGGACTAGCGGGGAATACAATGAGCAGTTCTTC. This encodes CASSRTSGEYNEQFF.

This clonotype has a handful of counts. The V gene is TRBV7-9, the J gene TRBJ1-1; D gene uncertain. From germline, CDR1 is SEHNR and CDR2 FQNEAQ (reference sequence). CDR3 size: 13 residues. Trimming removed 5 bases at V and 5 bases at J, with 12 bases between. The chain's CDR3 is CASSPPRETEAFF. CDR3 nucleotides: TGTGCCAGCAGCCCCCCCCGGGAGACTGAAGCTTTCTTT.

The chain combines TRBV12-3 or TRBV12-4 with TRBJ1-3, with a possible D match to TRBD1 (6 bases). This CDR3 spans 15 amino acids. The V gene lost 8 bases and the J gene lost 4 bases, with 18 bases spanning the gap. The CDR3 coding sequence is TGTGCCAGCGCTAATCAGGGGCTGGCCGGAAACACCATATATTTT. Its protein is CASANQGLAGNTIYF.

This clonotype came up a few times. V usage is TRBV20-1 and J usage is TRBJ2-7, with D uncertain. Germline CDR1 reads DFQATT; CDR2 reads SNEGSKA (reference sequence). V lost 3 bases, J lost 3 bases, and 15 bases lay in between. The CDR3 is made up of 14 amino acids. Here the CDR3 DNA reads TGCAGTGCTAGTGGTGGGTTAAACCTCTACGAGCAGTACTTC. Translation: CSASGGLNLYEQYF.

This clonotype was seen a single time. The rearrangement joins TRBV11-2 to TRBJ2-3; the match to TRBD2 covers 9 bases. The CDR3 has 20 residues. The germline V gene has CDR1 SGHAT and CDR2 FQNNGV. J gave up 0 bases and V 1 base, and 14 bases lay outside the gene matches. CDR3 DNA sequence: TGTGCCAGCAGCTTAGGGTGGGGGACTAGCTTACCCAGTAGCACAGATACGCAGTATTTT. It translates to CASSLGWGTSLPSSTDTQYF.

The V and J genes are TRBV27 and TRBJ2-2; 10 nucleotides line up with TRBD2. The CDR3 runs 16 residues. The junction had 7 bases not matched to a gene; V was cut back by 2 bases and J by 7 bases. Per the germline V gene, CDR1 is MNHEY and CDR2 is SMNVEV (reference sequence). CDR3 residues: CASSLISGGPGGELFF. CDR3 DNA: TGTGCCAGCAGTTTAATTAGCGGGGGGCCCGGCGGGGAGCTGTTTTTT.

The sample holds many counts of this clonotype. The chain links TRBV10-1 to TRBJ2-2; D may match TRBD1 or TRBD2 (5 bases each). V was cut by 6 bases and J by 3 bases, with 11 bases left in between. Looked up from germline, CDR1 is WNHNN and CDR2 is SYGVQD (reference sequence). The CDR3 spans 14 residues. The CDR3 spells CASSEGTHTGELFF. The CDR3 DNA sequence: TGCGCCAGCAGCGAGGGGACCCACACCGGGGAGCTGTTTTTT.

This clonotype was seen more than once but under ten times. At one boundary the junction diverges from the germline segment, which might be a read error. The chain uses TRBV7-7 and TRBJ2-3, with 8 bases that match TRBD2. Germline V gene lookup returns CDR1 SSHAT and CDR2 FNYEAQ (reference sequence). The CDR3 length is 14 residues. The CDR3, as DNA: TGTGCTAGCAGCACCTCCCTAGGAGCGGGGGAGCAGTATTTT. This translates into CASSTSLGAGEQYF. Filled out from reference TRBV7-7 and TRBJ2-3, the complete variable domain reads GAGVSQSPRYKVTKRGQDVTLRCDPISSHATLYWYQQALGQGPEFLTYFNYEAQPDKSGLPSDRFSAERPEGSISTLTIQRTEQRDSAMYRCASSTSLGAGEQYFGPGTRLTVL.

This clonotype was found a few times. The genes are TRBV12-3 or TRBV12-4 and TRBJ2-2; D remains unclear. The V gene lost 1 base and the J gene lost 8 bases, with 8 bases spanning the gap. The CDR3 is 13 residues long. CDR3 residues: CASSLVYEGELFF. In nucleotides, the CDR3 is TGTGCCAGCAGTTTAGTTTATGAGGGGGAGCTGTTTTTT.

The rearrangement links TRBV2 to TRBJ2-2, with 9 nucleotides matching TRBD1. CDR1 and CDR2 from the germline V gene are SNHLY and FYNNEI. V dropped 2 bases and J dropped 6; count of bases not matched to a gene: 4. This CDR3 region has 15 residues. CDR3 nucleotides: TGTGCCAGCAGTGAATGGACAGGGGTTTCCGGGGAGCTGTTTTTT. It specifies CASSEWTGVSGELFF.

The chain recombines TRBV3-1 with TRBJ2-1, with TRBD2 identical over 8 bases. This CDR3 is 16 amino acids long. CDR1 and CDR2 (germline): LGHDT, YNNKEL (reference sequence). Germline trimming cut 3 bases from V and 2 bases from J; bases unmatched to any gene: 6. The CDR3 region is CASSQSSGGAYNEQFF. Written as DNA, the CDR3 is TGTGCCAGCAGCCAGAGCTCGGGGGGGGCCTACAATGAGCAGTTCTTC.

The chain employs TRBV29-1 and TRBJ2-7; TRBD2 matches at 10 bases. Trimming at V came to 4 bases and at J to 3 bases, leaving 3 bases not matched to a gene. Germline values: CDR1 SQVTM, CDR2 ANQGSEA. This CDR3 comprises 13 residues. CDR3 nucleotide sequence: TGCAGCGTTGGGCTAGCGGGGGACTACGAGCAGTACTTC. Translated: CSVGLAGDYEQYF.

The chain has TRBV9 and TRBJ1-1; D not certain. CDR1 is SGDLS and CDR2 is YYNGEE in the germline V gene. This CDR3 has 15 amino acids. The ends were cut back, 0 bases at V and 1 base at J, with 10 bases in the middle. The chain's CDR3 is CASSVDVYENTEAFF. In DNA, the CDR3 is TGTGCCAGCAGCGTAGATGTTTACGAGAACACTGAAGCTTTCTTT. Complete variable domain (other parts from reference TRBV9 and TRBJ1-1): DSGVTQTPKHLITATGQRVTLRCSPRSGDLSVYWYQQSLDQGLQFLIQYYNGEERAKGNILERFSAQQFPDLHSELNLSSLELGDSALYFCASSVDVYENTEAFFGQGTRLTVV.

The chain employs TRBV7-9 and TRBJ2-1; TRBD1 aligns across 8 bases. CDR1 and CDR2 from the germline V gene are SEHNR and FQNEAQ (reference sequence). The CDR3 is 16 amino acids. V was pared by 5 bases and J by 0 bases, with 6 bases of the junction left unmatched. The CDR3 bases are TGTGCCAGCAGCCCTCGGACAGGGAGCTCCTACAATGAGCAGTTCTTC. Translation gives CASSPRTGSSYNEQFF.

This clonotype was picked up a small number of times. The chain couples TRBV10-3 to TRBJ2-2; tentatively, D is TRBD1 (5 bases). The germline gives CDR1 ENHRY, CDR2 SYGVKD. The V end was cut by 7 bases, the J end by 6 bases, with 21 bases between. The CDR3 consists of 16 residues. The CDR3 region has the DNA TGTGCCATCACCCCCCAAGTCGACAGTTTTGCCGGGGAGCTGTTTTTT. This translates into CAITPQVDSFAGELFF.

The rearrangement uses TRBV9 and TRBJ1-2; TRBD1 matches at 7 bases. Trimming took 4 bases from V and 2 from J; bases not matched to a gene: 8. Looked up from germline, CDR1 is SGDLS and CDR2 is YYNGEE. The CDR3 sequence is 15 residues long. The CDR3 sequence is CASSSGTDTNYGYTF. The CDR3 DNA sequence: TGTGCCAGCAGCTCAGGGACAGACACAAACTATGGCTACACCTTC.

The V call is TRBV5-1, the J call TRBJ2-7; 9 bases fit TRBD1. This CDR3 has 16 residues. The V segment lost 5 bases and the J segment 2 bases; nucleotides outside the gene matches: 11. The germline V gene encodes CDR1 SGHRS and CDR2 YFSETQ. The CDR3 here is CASRTSPGQGTYEQYF. The CDR3 DNA reads as TGCGCCAGCAGAACCTCCCCGGGACAGGGCACCTACGAGCAGTACTTC.

In its sample, this clonotype was seen a few times. The V gene is TRBV18, the J gene TRBJ2-7; 10 bases align to TRBD2. Germline assignment: CDR1 KGHSH and CDR2 LQKENI. The V gene end was trimmed by 3 bases and the J gene end by 4 bases; junction bases not matched to a gene: 12. CDR3 length: 17 amino acids. The CDR3 spells CASSPNDPGLALYEQYF. In nucleotides, the CDR3 is TGTGCCAGCTCACCCAATGATCCGGGACTAGCGCTTTACGAGCAGTACTTC.

CDR3 DNA sequence: TGTGCCAGCAGTTTATTCGGCGGACAGGGGGGCGAGCAGTACTTC. Protein sequence: CASSLFGGQGGEQYF. The chain employs TRBV27 and TRBJ2-7, with 10 bases matching TRBD1. Unmatched junction bases numbered 6, after V lost 1 base and J lost 6 bases. CDR3 length equals 15 residues. Germline V CDR1 and CDR2: MNHEY, SMNVEV (reference sequence).

This clonotype was picked up a small number of times. The gene calls are TRBV15 and TRBJ2-1, with D uncertain. V was pared by 1 base and J by 2 bases, with 9 bases between. The CDR3 has 15 residues. The germline V gene encodes CDR1 LNHNV and CDR2 YYDKDF (reference sequence). The CDR3, as DNA: TGTGCCACCAGCAGAGTGGTGGCTCCCTACAATGAGCAGTTCTTC. It encodes CATSRVVAPYNEQFF.

V and J are TRBV5-6 and TRBJ2-7, with TRBD1 matching 8 bases. The J segment lost 2 bases and the V segment lost 0 bases, leaving 4 bases of the junction unmatched. The CDR3 has 15 amino acids. Germline V gene data show CDR1 as SGHDT and CDR2 as YYEEEE. The CDR3 spells CASSLAGTGAYEQYF. The CDR3 region has the DNA TGTGCCAGCAGCTTGGCCGGGACAGGAGCCTACGAGCAGTACTTC.

The V gene is TRBV4-2, the J gene TRBJ2-3; 12 nucleotides match TRBD2. From germline, CDR1 is LGHNA and CDR2 YNFKEQ. There are 17 residues in the CDR3. V shed 0 bases and J 6 bases; nucleotides not matched to a gene: 7. The CDR3 reads CASSQEPLAGGGDTQYF. CDR3 bases: TGTGCCAGCAGCCAAGAGCCACTAGCGGGGGGTGGGGATACGCAGTATTTT.